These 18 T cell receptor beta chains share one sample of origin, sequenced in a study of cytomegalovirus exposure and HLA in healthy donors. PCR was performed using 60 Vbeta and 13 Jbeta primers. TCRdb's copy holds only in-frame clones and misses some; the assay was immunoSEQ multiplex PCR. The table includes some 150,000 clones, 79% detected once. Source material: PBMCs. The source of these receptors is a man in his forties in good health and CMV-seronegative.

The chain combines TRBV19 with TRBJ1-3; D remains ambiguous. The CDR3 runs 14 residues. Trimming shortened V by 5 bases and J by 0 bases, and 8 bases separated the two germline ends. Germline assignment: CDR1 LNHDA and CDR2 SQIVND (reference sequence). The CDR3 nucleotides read TGTGCCAGTAGTCCGGGATTCTCTGGAAACACCATATATTTT. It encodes CASSPGFSGNTIYF.

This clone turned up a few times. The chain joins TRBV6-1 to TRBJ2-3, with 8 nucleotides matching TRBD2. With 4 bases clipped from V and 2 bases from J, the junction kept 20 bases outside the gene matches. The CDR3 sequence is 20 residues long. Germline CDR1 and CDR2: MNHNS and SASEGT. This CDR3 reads CASSGPGPGVGGRPTDTQYF. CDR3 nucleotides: TGTGCCAGCAGTGGCCCCGGGCCTGGGGTTGGCGGGAGGCCCACAGATACGCAGTATTTT.

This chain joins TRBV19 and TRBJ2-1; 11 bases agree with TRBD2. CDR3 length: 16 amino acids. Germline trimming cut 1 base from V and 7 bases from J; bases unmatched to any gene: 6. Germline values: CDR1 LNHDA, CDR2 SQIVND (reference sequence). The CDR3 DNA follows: TGTGCCAGTAGTATAGTCACCGGGACTAGCGGAAATGAGCAGTTCTTC. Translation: CASSIVTGTSGNEQFF.

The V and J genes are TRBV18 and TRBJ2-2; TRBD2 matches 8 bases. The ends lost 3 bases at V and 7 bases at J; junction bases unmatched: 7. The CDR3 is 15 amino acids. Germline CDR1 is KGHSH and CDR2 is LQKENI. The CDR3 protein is CASSPLAGNGGELFF. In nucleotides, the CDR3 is TGTGCCAGCTCACCTTTAGCGGGAAATGGCGGGGAGCTGTTTTTT. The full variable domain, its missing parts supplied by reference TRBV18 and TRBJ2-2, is NAGVMQNPRHLVRRRGQEARLRCSPMKGHSHVYWYRQLPEEGLKFMVYLQKENIIDESGMPKERFSAEFPKEGPSILRIQQVVRGDSAAYFCASSPLAGNGGELFFGEGSRLTVL.

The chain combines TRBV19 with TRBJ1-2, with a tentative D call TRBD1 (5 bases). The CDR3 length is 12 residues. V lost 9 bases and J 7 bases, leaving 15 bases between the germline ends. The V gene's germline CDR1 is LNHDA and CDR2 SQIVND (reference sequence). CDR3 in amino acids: CASKTVIGGYTF. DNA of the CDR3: TGTGCCAGCAAGACAGTCATCGGTGGCTACACCTTC.

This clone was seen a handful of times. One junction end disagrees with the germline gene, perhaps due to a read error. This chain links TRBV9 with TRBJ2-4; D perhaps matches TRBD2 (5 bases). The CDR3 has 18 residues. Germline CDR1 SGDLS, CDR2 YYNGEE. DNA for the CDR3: TGTGCCAGCAGCGTAGGCCCCGTCGGGGATGGAACCAAAAACAGTCAGTACTTC. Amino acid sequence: CASSVGPVGDGTKNSQYF.

The DNA of the CDR3 is TGCGCCAGCAGCCCGGGGGAGGGTATTCGACTGTTTTTT. Translating gives CASSPGEGIRLFF. J is TRBJ1-4 and V is TRBV5-1; tentative D call: TRBD1 (5 bases). The germline V gene has CDR1 SGHRS and CDR2 YFSETQ. This CDR3 has 13 residues. Trimming left V 4 bases short and J 13 bases short, with 17 bases between.

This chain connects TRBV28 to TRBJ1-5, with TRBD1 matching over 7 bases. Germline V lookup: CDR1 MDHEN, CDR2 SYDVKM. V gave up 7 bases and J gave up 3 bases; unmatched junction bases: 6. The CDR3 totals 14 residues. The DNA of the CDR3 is TGTGCCAGCACCCCGGGACAGCACAATCAGCCCCAGCATTTT. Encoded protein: CASTPGQHNQPQHF.

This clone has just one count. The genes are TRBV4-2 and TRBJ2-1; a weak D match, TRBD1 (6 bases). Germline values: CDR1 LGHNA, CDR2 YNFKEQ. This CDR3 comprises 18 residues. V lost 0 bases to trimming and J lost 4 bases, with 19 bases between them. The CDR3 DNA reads TGTGCCAGCAGCCAAGAGGCTCCAGGGACAAGGGAATACAATGAGCAGTTCTTC. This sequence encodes CASSQEAPGTREYNEQFF.

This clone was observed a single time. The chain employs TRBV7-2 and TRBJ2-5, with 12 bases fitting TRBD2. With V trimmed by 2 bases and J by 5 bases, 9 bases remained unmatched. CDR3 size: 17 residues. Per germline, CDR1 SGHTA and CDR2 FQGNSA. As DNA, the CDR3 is TGTGCCAGCAGCTTACTTGTCCTAGCGGGAGGGAGGGAGACCCAGTACTTC. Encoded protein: CASSLLVLAGGRETQYF.

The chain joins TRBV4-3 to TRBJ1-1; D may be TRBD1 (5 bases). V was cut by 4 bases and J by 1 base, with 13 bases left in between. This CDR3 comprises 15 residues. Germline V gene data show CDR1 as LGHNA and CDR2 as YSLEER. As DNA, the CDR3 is TGCGCCAGCAGCCGAGTATTAAGGGGGAACACTGAAGCTTTCTTT. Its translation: CASSRVLRGNTEAFF.

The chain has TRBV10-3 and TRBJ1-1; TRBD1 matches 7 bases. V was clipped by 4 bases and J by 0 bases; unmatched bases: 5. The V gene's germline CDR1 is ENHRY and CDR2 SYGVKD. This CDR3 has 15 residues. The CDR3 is CAISGRQGMNTEAFF. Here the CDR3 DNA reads TGTGCCATCAGTGGTAGACAGGGCATGAACACTGAAGCTTTCTTT.

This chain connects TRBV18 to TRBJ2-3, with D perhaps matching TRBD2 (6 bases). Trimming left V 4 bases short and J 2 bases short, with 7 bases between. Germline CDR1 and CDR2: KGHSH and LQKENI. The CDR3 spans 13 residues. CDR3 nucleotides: TGTGCCAGCTCACGGGACTTCACAGATACGCAGTATTTT. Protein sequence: CASSRDFTDTQYF.

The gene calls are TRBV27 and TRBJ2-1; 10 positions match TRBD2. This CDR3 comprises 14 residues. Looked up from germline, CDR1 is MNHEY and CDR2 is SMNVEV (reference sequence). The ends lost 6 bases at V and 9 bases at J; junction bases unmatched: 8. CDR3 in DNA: TGTGCCAGCAGGGCCCCTAGCGGGGGCGGTGAGCAGTTCTTC. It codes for CASRAPSGGGEQFF.

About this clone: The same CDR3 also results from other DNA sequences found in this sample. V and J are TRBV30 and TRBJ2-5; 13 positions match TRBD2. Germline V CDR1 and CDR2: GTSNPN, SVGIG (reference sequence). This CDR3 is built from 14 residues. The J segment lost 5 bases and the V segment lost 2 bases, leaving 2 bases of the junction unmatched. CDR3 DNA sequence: TGTGCCTGGAGTCGGGGACTAGCGGGGGAGACCCAGTACTTC. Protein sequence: CAWSRGLAGETQYF.

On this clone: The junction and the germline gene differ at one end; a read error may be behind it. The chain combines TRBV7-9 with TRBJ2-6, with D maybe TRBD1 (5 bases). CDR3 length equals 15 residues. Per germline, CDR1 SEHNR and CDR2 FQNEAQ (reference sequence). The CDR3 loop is CASSTGKAGANGLTF. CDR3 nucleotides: TGTGCCAGCAGCACAGGAAAGGCTGGGGCCAACGGCCTGACTTTC. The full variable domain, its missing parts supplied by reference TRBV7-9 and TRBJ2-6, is DTGVSQNPRHKITKRGQNVTFRCDPISEHNRLYWYRQTLGQGPEFLTYFQNEAQLEKSRLLSDRFSAERPKGSFSTLEIQRTEQGDSAMYLCASSTGKAGANGLTFGAGSRLTVL.

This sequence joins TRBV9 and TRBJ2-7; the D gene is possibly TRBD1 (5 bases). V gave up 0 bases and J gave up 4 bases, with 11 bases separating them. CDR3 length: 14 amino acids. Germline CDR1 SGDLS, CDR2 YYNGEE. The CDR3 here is CASSVGRAGYEQYF. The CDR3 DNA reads TGTGCCAGCAGCGTAGGCAGGGCAGGGTACGAGCAGTACTTC.

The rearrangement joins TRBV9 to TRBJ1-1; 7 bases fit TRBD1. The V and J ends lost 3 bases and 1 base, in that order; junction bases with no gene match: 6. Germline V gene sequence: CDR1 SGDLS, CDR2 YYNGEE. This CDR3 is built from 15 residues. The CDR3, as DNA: TGTGCCAGCAGCGCAGGGGGGAGAGAGAACACTGAAGCTTTCTTT. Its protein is CASSAGGRENTEAFF.